Detailed here is one T cell receptor beta chain. Methods used by the authors: It was from reference gene primer amplification that nucleated cell counts were estimated. Here immunoSEQ multiplex PCR was the method, and the copy in TCRdb shows in-frame clones only, minus some. V, J and clone size reflect that table, while D and trimming were determined from the DNA. The sample lists approximately 200,000 clones; about 80% were seen once. This entry comes from a study of blood T cell repertoires in COVID-19. This CDR3 is 15 amino acids long. CDR1 and CDR2 from the germline V gene are SGHRS and YFSETQ. V trimming: 7 bases; J trimming: 0 bases; junction bases outside the gene matches: 2.

Sequencing input: peripheral blood. This clonotype originated in a woman between 50 and 59 years old with acute or convalescent COVID-19. J is TRBJ2-6 and V is TRBV5-1; TRBD1 matches 9 bases. CDR3 amino acids: CASGDRVSGANVLTF. CDR3 DNA: TGCGCCAGCGGGGACAGGGTCTCTGGGGCCAACGTCCTGACTTTC.